This T cell receptor beta chain originates from a study of blood T cells in healthy people across ages. This CDR3 has 14 amino acids. V was clipped by 0 bases and J by 7 bases, with 10 bases between them. In germline, CDR1 is MNHEY, CDR2 SVGEGT. A second roughly 6 to 12 cycle PCR used barcoded and J-beta primers. Every cDNA molecule carried a tag from a template-switch adaptor bearing 12 random nucleotides. TCRdb re-analysed the 5' RACE reads in MiXCR, keeping a single row per CDR3 protein. The table has roughly 700,000 distinct CDR3 sequences, more than 40% seen once. The sample consisted of blood. This TCR came from a woman aged 55-69 years in good health. The V and J genes are TRBV6-2 or TRBV6-3 and TRBJ1-5; no reliable D call. Here the CDR3 reads CASSYSGATQPQHF. In DNA form, the CDR3 reads TGTGCCAGCAGTTACTCGGGAGCTACGCAGCCCCAGCATTTT.